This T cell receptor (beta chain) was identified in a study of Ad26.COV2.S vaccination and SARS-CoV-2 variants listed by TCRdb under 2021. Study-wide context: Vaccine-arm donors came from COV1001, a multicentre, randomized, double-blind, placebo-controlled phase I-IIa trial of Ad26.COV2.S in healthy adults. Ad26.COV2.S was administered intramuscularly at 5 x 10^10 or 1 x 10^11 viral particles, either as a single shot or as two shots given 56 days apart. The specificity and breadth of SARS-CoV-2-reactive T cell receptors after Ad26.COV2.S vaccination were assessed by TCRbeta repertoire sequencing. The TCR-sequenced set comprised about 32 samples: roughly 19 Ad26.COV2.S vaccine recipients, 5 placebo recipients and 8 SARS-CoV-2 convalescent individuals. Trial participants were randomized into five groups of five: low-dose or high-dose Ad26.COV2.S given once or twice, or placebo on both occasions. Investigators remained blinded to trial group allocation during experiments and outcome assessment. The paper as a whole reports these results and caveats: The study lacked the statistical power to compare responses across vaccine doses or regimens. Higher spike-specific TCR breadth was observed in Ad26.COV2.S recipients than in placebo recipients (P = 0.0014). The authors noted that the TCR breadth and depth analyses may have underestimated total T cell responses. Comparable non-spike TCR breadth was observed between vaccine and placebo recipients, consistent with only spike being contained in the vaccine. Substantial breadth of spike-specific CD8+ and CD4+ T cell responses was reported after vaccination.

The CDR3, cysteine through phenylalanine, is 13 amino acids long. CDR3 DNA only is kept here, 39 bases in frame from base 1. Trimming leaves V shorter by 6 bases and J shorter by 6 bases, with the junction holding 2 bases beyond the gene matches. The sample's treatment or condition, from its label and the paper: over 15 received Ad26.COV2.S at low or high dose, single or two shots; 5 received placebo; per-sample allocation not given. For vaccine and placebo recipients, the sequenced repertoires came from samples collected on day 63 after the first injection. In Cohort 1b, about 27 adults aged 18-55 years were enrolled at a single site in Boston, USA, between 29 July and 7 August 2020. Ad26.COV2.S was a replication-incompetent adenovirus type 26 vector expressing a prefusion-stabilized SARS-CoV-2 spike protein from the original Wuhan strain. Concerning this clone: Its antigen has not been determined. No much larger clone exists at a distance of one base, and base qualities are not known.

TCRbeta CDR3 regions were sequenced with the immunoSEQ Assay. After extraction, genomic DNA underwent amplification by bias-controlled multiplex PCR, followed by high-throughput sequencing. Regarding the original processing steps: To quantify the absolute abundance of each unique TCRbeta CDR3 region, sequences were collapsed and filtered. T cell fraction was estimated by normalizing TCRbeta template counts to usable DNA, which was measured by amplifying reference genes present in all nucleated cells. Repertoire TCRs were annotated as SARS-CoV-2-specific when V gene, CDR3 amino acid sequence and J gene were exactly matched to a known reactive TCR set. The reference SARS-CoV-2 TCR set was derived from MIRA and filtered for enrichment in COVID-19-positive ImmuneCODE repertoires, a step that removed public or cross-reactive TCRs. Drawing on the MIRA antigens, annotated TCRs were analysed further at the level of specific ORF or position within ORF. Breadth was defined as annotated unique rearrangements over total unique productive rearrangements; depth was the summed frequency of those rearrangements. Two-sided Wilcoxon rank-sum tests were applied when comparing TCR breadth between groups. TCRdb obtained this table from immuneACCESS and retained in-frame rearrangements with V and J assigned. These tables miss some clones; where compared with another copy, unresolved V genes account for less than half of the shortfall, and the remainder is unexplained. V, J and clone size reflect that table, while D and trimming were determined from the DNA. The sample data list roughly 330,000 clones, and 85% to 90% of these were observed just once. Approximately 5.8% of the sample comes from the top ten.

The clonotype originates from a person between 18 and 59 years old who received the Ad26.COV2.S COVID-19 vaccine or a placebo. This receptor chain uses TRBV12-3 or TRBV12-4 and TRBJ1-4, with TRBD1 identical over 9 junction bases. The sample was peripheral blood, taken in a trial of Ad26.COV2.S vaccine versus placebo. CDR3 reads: CASRRTGDEKLFF. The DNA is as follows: TGTGCCAGCAGGAGGACAGGGGATGAAAAACTGTTTTTT.